Listed below are T cell receptor beta chains from one sample, sequenced in a study of T cell changes during pregnancy in multiple sclerosis. Measured with immunoSEQ multiplex PCR; TCRdb has only the in-frame clones, and not every one. The sample holds roughly 100,000 clones, roughly 92% seen once. Source: peripheral blood, taken after pregnancy. All receptors derive from a female donor with multiple sclerosis, enrolled in a pregnancy study. Both conserved end residues are part of each CDR3. A D gene is named only where the DNA matches it firmly. Expanded clones get a size class; other rows say once, few or many, or leave the size out.

size	V	J	D	CDR3	DNA
-	TRBV7-9	TRBJ1-2	TRBD1	CASSAPTGTYGYTF	TGTGCCAGCAGCGCTCCGACAGGGACCTATGGCTACACCTTC
-	TRBV2	TRBJ2-3	TRBD2	CATRTSGSGTQYF	TGTGCCACCAGGACTAGCGGGAGTGGAACGCAGTATTTT
-	TRBV6-5	TRBJ2-3	TRBD2	CASSYPTSGGAHTQYF	TGTGCCAGCAGTTATCCGACTAGCGGGGGGGCGCATACGCAGTATTTT
-	TRBV6-5	TRBJ2-7	TRBD2	CASSQGLRLFNEQYF	TGTGCCAGCAGCCAGGGACTAAGATTATTTAACGAGCAGTACTTC
-	TRBV28	TRBJ1-1	-	CASKLQDTEAFF	TGTGCCAGCAAATTACAAGACACTGAAGCTTTCTTT
-	TRBV7-8	TRBJ2-5	TRBD1	CASSLRSGRGRETQYF	TGTGCCAGCAGCTTAAGGTCCGGCAGGGGGAGAGAGACCCAGTACTTC
-	TRBV2	TRBJ2-3	TRBD2	CASSTGTSGFLDTQYF	TGTGCCAGCAGTACCGGGACTAGCGGTTTTTTAGATACGCAGTATTTT
once	TRBV14	TRBJ2-1	TRBD2	CASSLLAGGPVNEQFF	TGTGCCAGCAGTCTCCTTGCGGGAGGGCCGGTCAATGAGCAGTTCTTC
-	TRBV5-4	TRBJ2-2	-	CASSLRGTNTGELFF	TGTGCCAGCAGCTTGCGAGGGACGAACACCGGGGAGCTGTTTTTT
-	TRBV5-1	TRBJ1-2	-	CASSALSNYGYTF	TGCGCCAGCAGCGCCCTATCTAACTATGGCTACACCTTC
-	TRBV10-1	TRBJ1-2	-	CASSDERLYGYTF	TGCGCCAGCAGTGACGAACGGTTGTATGGCTACACCTTC
-	TRBV4-1	TRBJ2-2	TRBD1	CASSRLGQGRAGELFF	TGCGCCAGCAGCCGACTGGGACAGGGGCGCGCCGGGGAGCTGTTTTTT
-	TRBV29-1	TRBJ1-4	TRBD1	CSVLGQDEKLFF	TGCAGCGTCCTGGGACAGGACGAAAAACTGTTTTTT
-	TRBV18	TRBJ2-7	-	CASSPRGRAYEQYF	TGTGCCAGCTCCCCTAGGGGAAGGGCCTACGAGCAGTACTTC
once	TRBV6-5	TRBJ2-7	-	CASSPRGDSYEQYF	TGTGCCAGCAGCCCCAGGGGGGACTCCTACGAGCAGTACTTC
-	TRBV4-3	TRBJ2-3	TRBD2	CASSQDPWRGSSTDTQYF	TGCGCCAGCAGCCAAGATCCTTGGCGGGGGTCGAGCACAGATACGCAGTATTTT
-	TRBV7-2	TRBJ2-1	TRBD2	CASSRTSGVYNEQFF	TGTGCCAGCAGCCGGACTAGCGGAGTCTACAATGAGCAGTTCTTC
-	TRBV5-1	TRBJ2-1	TRBD2	CASSSLGLAGGALYNEQFF	TGCGCCAGCAGCTCGTTGGGACTAGCGGGAGGGGCGCTATACAATGAGCAGTTCTTC
-	TRBV7-2	TRBJ2-3	TRBD2	CASSRPWGGGEDTQYF	TGTGCCAGCAGCCGACCCTGGGGCGGGGGGGAAGATACGCAGTATTTT
-	TRBV11-2	TRBJ2-7	TRBD2	CASSRTSGRYNEQYF	TGTGCCAGCAGCCGGACTAGCGGGAGGTACAACGAGCAGTACTTC
-	TRBV21-1	TRBJ2-1	-	CASSKKRTGGNEQFF	TGTGCCAGCAGCAAAAAAAGGACAGGGGGCAATGAGCAGTTCTTC
-	TRBV7-9	TRBJ2-5	TRBD1	CASSLGDSYQETQYF	TGTGCCAGCAGCTTAGGGGACAGCTACCAAGAGACCCAGTACTTC
-	TRBV6-5	TRBJ2-3	TRBD2	CASRGLAGDTQYF	TGTGCCAGCAGGGGACTAGCGGGAGATACGCAGTATTTT
-	TRBV5-1	TRBJ2-3	-	CASSLGSAPSTDTQYF	TGCGCCAGCAGCTTGGGAAGCGCCCCAAGCACAGATACGCAGTATTTT
-	TRBV4-1	TRBJ2-3	-	CASSHQLPGLHLRYF	TGCGCCAGCAGCCACCAACTACCGGGACTCCATTTAAGATATTTT
-	TRBV10-3	TRBJ2-1	TRBD2	CAISERAGVPGNEQFF	TGTGCCATCAGTGAGCGTGCGGGAGTCCCGGGCAATGAGCAGTTCTTC
-	TRBV19	TRBJ2-2	-	CASSKKVKTLTGELFF	TGTGCCAGTAGTAAAAAAGTAAAGACACTCACCGGGGAGCTGTTTTTT
-	TRBV7-2	TRBJ2-7	TRBD1	CASSLDSGGLAYEQYF	TGTGCCAGCAGCTTAGATTCAGGGGGCCTCGCCTACGAGCAGTACTTC
-	TRBV27	TRBJ2-7	-	CASGPWTGGGYEQYF	TGTGCCAGCGGACCCTGGACAGGAGGGGGGTACGAGCAGTACTTC
-	TRBV4-2	TRBJ1-2	-	CASSQDKEHFYGYTF	TGTGCCAGCAGCCAAGATAAGGAGCATTTCTATGGCTACACCTTC
once	TRBV6-5	TRBJ2-2	-	CASKTANTGELFF	TGTGCCAGCAAAACAGCTAACACCGGGGAGCTGTTTTTT
once	TRBV6-4	TRBJ2-1	TRBD2	CASSRGVGLAGSMNEQFF	TGTGCCAGCTCGAGGGGGGTGGGACTAGCGGGATCGATGAATGAGCAGTTCTTC
-	TRBV6-5	TRBJ2-1	-	CASSPGSLGYNEQFF	TGTGCCAGCAGTCCCGGGAGCCTGGGATACAATGAGCAGTTCTTC
-	TRBV6-1	TRBJ1-2	TRBD1	CASSGDRVVPPYGYTF	TGTGCCAGCAGTGGGGACAGGGTGGTCCCCCCATATGGCTACACCTTC
-	TRBV18	TRBJ1-5	TRBD1	CASSPPGQGYQPQHF	TGTGCCAGCTCACCACCGGGACAGGGTTATCAGCCCCAGCATTTT